The 8 T cell receptor beta chains below all came from one sample that was sequenced in a study of identical twins. TCRdb independently ran MiXCR on the 5' RACE reads; one entry per CDR3 protein. Altogether 1.5 million to 2 million distinct CDR3 sequences are present, less than 40% being singletons, with the ten largest covering approximately 0.25%. The material sequenced was cord blood. The receptors here all came from a newborn girl in good health.

The chain joins TRBV7-6 to TRBJ1-4; D might be TRBD1 (5 bases). Trimming took off 2 bases at V and 4 bases at J, with 11 bases between the two ends. Germline assignment: CDR1 SGHVS and CDR2 FNYEAQ. The CDR3 runs 15 residues. As DNA, the CDR3 is TGTGCCAGCAGCTTATCCCACAGGTTTAATGAAAAACTGTTTTTT. Its translation is CASSLSHRFNEKLFF.

This clonotype was picked up a small number of times. The rearrangement uses TRBV28 and TRBJ1-1, with D perhaps matching TRBD1 (5 bases). CDR3 size: 15 residues. The germline CDR1 and CDR2 sequences are MDHEN and SYDVKM. With 2 bases removed from V and 4 bases from J, the gap between germline ends came to 14 bases. CDR3 in amino acids: CASSLVVGGTTEAFF. For the CDR3, the DNA is TGTGCCAGCAGTTTAGTCGTCGGGGGAACCACTGAAGCTTTCTTT. The full variable domain, in which reference TRBV28 and TRBJ1-1 provide the parts outside the CDR3, is DVKVTQSSRYLVKRTGEKVFLECVQDMDHENMFWYRQDPGLGLRLIYFSYDVKMKEKGDIPEGYSVSREKKERFSLILESASTNQTSMYLCASSLVVGGTTEAFFGQGTRLTVV.

The rearrangement joins TRBV6-1 to TRBJ1-5; TRBD1 aligns across 11 bases. The V segment lost 3 bases and the J segment 0 bases; nucleotides outside the gene matches: 7. Germline V gene sequence: CDR1 MNHNS, CDR2 SASEGT. The CDR3 is 18 residues long. As DNA, the CDR3 is TGTGCCAGCAGTGATGGGGACAGGGGGGCGTATAGCAATCAGCCCCAGCATTTT. Translated, it gives CASSDGDRGAYSNQPQHF.

The chain is built from TRBV11-2 and TRBJ2-1; 7 bases match TRBD2. Germline assignment: CDR1 SGHAT and CDR2 FQNNGV. V lost 2 bases to trimming and J lost 0 bases; unmatched junction nucleotides: 4. The CDR3 runs 16 residues. CDR3 residues: CASSLSRTSSYNEQFF. The DNA of the CDR3 is TGTGCCAGCAGCTTATCCCGGACTAGCTCCTACAATGAGCAGTTCTTC. The variable domain in full, completed from reference TRBV11-2 and TRBJ2-1, reads EAGVAQSPRYKIIEKRQSVAFWCNPISGHATLYWYQQILGQGPKLLIQFQNNGVVDDSQLPKDRFSAERLKGVDSTLKIQPAKLEDSAVYLCASSLSRTSSYNEQFFGPGTRLTVL.

This clonotype was seen only once. The chain employs TRBV7-2 and TRBJ1-1; D uncertain. Deletions cut 0 bases from V and 1 base from J, with 9 bases between. Germline CDR1 reads SGHTA; CDR2 reads FQGNSA. The CDR3 extends over 15 amino acids. The DNA for the CDR3 is TGTGCCAGCAGCTTAGCGGTAGTTCAGAACACTGAAGCTTTCTTT. Translated, it gives CASSLAVVQNTEAFF.

This clonotype was recorded at least ten times. The rearrangement links TRBV7-2 to TRBJ2-1, with 9 bases fitting TRBD2. The germline gives CDR1 SGHTA, CDR2 FQGNSA. There are 15 residues in the CDR3. V lost 0 bases and J lost 5; bases outside the gene matches: 2. The DNA for the CDR3 is TGTGCCAGCAGCTTAGCGGCTAGCGGGAACAATGAGCAGTTCTTC. It yields the protein CASSLAASGNNEQFF.

This clonotype was found once. At one boundary the junction diverges from the germline segment, which might be a read error. The rearrangement links TRBV18 to TRBJ1-2, with D maybe TRBD1 (5 bases). CDR1 is KGHSH, CDR2 LQKENI, per germline. The CDR3 covers 15 residues. The CDR3: CAGSPREGINYGYTF. CDR3 DNA: TGTGCCGGCTCACCACGGGAGGGGATAAACTATGGCTACACCTTC.

This chain links TRBV24-1 with TRBJ2-3; the match to TRBD2 covers 7 bases. Looked up from germline, CDR1 is KGHDR and CDR2 is SFDVKD. The CDR3 loop spans 15 amino acids. Trimming cost V 5 bases and J 5 bases; bases outside gene matches: 9. CDR3 region: CATSARLAGGDTQYF. The CDR3 DNA sequence: TGTGCCACCAGTGCGAGACTAGCCGGGGGAGATACGCAGTATTTT.